This record looks at one T cell receptor (beta chain) sequence and its context. These data belong to a study of blood T cell repertoires in COVID-19. Study background: Collection of acute and convalescent COVID-19 samples took place in the United States, Italy and Spain. The analysed material was cDNA or gDNA that came from T cells, B-cell-depleted T cells, or PBMCs.

Per the authors' pipeline: From reference gene primer amplification, estimates of nucleated cell counts were derived. Sequencing used immunoSEQ multiplex PCR; TCRdb keeps in-frame clones, though not all of them. V, J and clone size reflect that table, while D and trimming were determined from the DNA. The sample consists of over 200,000 clones, around 80% of them appearing once. The sequence came from a middle-aged man with acute or convalescent COVID-19. Sequenced input: peripheral blood.

This CDR3 is CASSYLLAGVGEQYF. The CDR3, as DNA: TGTGCCAGCAGTTACCTACTAGCGGGAGTTGGGGAGCAGTACTTC. This chain uses TRBV6-2 or TRBV6-3 with TRBJ2-7, with 11 bases fitting TRBD2. V was clipped by 2 bases and J by 7 bases; unmatched bases: 7. Germline V gene sequence: CDR1 MNHEY, CDR2 SVGEGT. This CDR3 has 15 residues.